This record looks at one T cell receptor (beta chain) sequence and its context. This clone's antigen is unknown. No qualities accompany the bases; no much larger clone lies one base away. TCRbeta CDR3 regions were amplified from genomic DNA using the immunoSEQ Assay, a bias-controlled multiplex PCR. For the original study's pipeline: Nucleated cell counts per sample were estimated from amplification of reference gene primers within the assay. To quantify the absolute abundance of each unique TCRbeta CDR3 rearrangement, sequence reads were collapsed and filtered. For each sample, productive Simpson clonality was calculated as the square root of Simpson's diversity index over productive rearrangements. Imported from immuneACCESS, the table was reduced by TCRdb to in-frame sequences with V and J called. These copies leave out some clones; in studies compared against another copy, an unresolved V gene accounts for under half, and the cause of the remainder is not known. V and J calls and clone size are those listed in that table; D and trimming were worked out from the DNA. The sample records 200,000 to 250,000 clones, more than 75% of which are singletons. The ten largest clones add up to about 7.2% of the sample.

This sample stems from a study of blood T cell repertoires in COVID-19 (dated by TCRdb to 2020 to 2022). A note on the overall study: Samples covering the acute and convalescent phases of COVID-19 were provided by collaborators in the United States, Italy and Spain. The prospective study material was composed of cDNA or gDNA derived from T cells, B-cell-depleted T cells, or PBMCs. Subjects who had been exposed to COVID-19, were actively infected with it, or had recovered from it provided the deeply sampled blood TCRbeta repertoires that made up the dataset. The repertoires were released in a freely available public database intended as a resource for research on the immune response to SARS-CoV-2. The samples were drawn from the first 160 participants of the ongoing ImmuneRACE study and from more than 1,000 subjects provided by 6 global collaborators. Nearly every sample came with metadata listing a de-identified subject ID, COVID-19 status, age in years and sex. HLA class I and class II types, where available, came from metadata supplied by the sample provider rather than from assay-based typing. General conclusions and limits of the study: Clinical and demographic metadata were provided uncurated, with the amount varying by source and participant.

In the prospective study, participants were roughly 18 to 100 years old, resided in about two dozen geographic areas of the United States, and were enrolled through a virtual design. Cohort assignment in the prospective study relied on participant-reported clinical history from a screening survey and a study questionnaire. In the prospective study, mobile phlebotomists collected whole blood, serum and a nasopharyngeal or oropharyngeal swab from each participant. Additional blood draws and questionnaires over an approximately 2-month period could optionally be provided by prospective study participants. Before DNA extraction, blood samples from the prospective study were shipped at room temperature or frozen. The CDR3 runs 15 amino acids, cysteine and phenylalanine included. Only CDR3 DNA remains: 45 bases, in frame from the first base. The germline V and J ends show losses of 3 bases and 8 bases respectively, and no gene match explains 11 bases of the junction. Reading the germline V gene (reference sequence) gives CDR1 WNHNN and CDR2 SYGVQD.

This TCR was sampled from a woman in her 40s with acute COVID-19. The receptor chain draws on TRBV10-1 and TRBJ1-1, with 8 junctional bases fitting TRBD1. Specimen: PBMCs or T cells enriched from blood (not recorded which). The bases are TGCGCCAGCAGTGACCAGGGGGCACATGCCGGCGAAGCTTTCTTT. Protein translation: CASSDQGAHAGEAFF.